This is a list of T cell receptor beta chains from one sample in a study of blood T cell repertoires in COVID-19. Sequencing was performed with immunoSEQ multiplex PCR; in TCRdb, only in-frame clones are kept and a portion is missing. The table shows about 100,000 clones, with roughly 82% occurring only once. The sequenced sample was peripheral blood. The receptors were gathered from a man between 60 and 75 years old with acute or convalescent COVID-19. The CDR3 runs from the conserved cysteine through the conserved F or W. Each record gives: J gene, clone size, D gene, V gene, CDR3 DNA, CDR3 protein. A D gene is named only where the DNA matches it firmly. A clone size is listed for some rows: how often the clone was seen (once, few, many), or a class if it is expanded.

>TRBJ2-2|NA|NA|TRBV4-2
TGTGCCAGCAGCCAACAACTCTGGGGGGCCGGGGAGCTGTTTTTT
CASSQQLWGAGELFF
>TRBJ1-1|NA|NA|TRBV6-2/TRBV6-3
TGTGCCAGCAGTTACGACAGACCCCTCTCTGAAGCTTTCTTT
CASSYDRPLSEAFF
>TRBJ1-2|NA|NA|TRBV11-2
TGTGCCAGCAGCTTAGGGGGGCCCTATGGCTACACCTTC
CASSLGGPYGYTF
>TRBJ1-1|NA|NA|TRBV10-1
TGCGCCAGCAGTCCAGAGAACACTGAAGCTTTCTTT
CASSPENTEAFF
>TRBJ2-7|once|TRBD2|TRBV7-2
TGTGCCAGCAGCTTCCCGGGAGGGCCCGAGCAGTACTTC
CASSFPGGPEQYF
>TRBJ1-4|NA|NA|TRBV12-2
TGTGCAAGTCGCTTAGGCCAGGGGGCGCGGAATGAAAAACTGTTTTTT
CASRLGQGARNEKLFF
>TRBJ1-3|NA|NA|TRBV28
TGTGCCAGCGGCAATCCTAGCTCTGGAAACACCATATATTTT
CASGNPSSGNTIYF
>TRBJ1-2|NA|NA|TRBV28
TGTGCCAGCGTACAGGACAGCCCAAAGGACTATGGCTACACCTTC
CASVQDSPKDYGYTF
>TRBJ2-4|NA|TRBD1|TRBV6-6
TGTGCCAGCAGGTCGTCCGGGACAGGAGAAAACATTCAGTACTTC
CASRSSGTGENIQYF
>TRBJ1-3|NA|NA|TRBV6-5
TGTGCCAGCAGCCCAGACTCCTTAACCCGAAACACCATATATTTT
CASSPDSLTRNTIYF
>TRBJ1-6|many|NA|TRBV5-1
TGCGCCAGCAGCGTTACCGGGACTTATAATTCACCCCTCCACTTT
CASSVTGTYNSPLHF
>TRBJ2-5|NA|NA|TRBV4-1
TGCGCCAGCAGCCAAGAAGAACAGGAGACCCAGTACTTC
CASSQEEQETQYF
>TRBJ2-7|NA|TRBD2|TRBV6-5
TGTGCCAGCATCCTAAATTGGGGCGGGGGAGGAGAGCAGTACTTC
CASILNWGGGGEQYF
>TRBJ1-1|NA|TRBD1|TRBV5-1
TGCGCCAGCAGCCAACCGACAGGGGGAATGAACACTGAAGCTTTCTTT
CASSQPTGGMNTEAFF
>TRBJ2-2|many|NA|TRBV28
TGTGCCAGCAGACTAAACCCCCTCAGGGCGAGCACCGGGGAGCTGTTTTTT
CASRLNPLRASTGELFF
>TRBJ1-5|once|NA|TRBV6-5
TGTGCCAGCAGTTACTCGAGGGTCTCCAATCAGCCCCAGCATTTT
CASSYSRVSNQPQHF
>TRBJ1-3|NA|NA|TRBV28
TGTGCCAGCAGTTTATACAGTCTTGGAAACACCATATATTTT
CASSLYSLGNTIYF